This T cell receptor beta chain was observed in a study of blood T cell repertoires in COVID-19. Study context: From T cells, B-cell-depleted T cells, or PBMCs came the material, which was cDNA or gDNA.

Germline assignment: CDR1 SGHTA and CDR2 FQGNSA. The CDR3 extends over 15 amino acids. V shed 4 bases and J 5 bases; nucleotides not matched to a gene: 11. Individuals aged roughly 18 to 95 years were recruited from approximately 24 US areas. Grouping used clinical history reported by participants in a survey and questionnaire. The protocol was immunoSEQ multiplex PCR, while the TCRdb copy is restricted to in-frame clones and leaves out a portion. This table has approximately 300,000 clones, around nine tenths appearing once. The chain combines TRBV7-2 with TRBJ2-7, with 7 bases lining up with TRBD2. Material: PBMCs or T cells enriched from blood (not recorded which). The TCR originated in a man between 60 and 70 years old who had recovered from COVID-19. The CDR3 bases are TGTGCCAGCAGCTCCCGCGCGGGAGCCAGTAACGAGCAGTACTTC. It specifies CASSSRAGASNEQYF.